The 9 T cell receptor beta chains reported below all come from one sample, sequenced in a study of blood T cell repertoires in COVID-19 (dated by TCRdb to the early 2020s). The receptor library was made with the immunoSEQ multiplex PCR assay. In its TCRdb copy, this immuneACCESS table keeps in-frame sequences only and misses some clones. Where compared with another copy, unresolved V genes explain less than half of these, and the others have no known cause. This sample gives over 200,000 clones in total; roughly 90% of them show up just once. 2.5% to 3.5% of the sample is taken by the ten largest. Sample: PBMCs or T cells enriched from blood (not recorded which). These receptors were collected from a woman aged 45-65 years in a cohort exposed to, infected with or recovered from COVID-19 (not recorded which).

The J gene is TRBJ1-5, the V gene TRBV4-1; D is perhaps TRBD1 (5 bases). This CDR3 has 15 residues. V was shortened by 2 bases and J by 6 bases, with 14 bases between the two germline ends. CDR1 and CDR2 from the germline V gene are MGHRA and YSYEKL. The DNA for the CDR3 is TGCGCCAGCAGCCAATTTCAGGGTATGGGTCAGCCCCAGCATTTT. Its translation: CASSQFQGMGQPQHF.

The chain uses TRBV10-1 and TRBJ2-7; tentative D call: TRBD1 (5 bases). CDR1 WNHNN and CDR2 SYGVQD come from the germline V gene (reference sequence). Trimming cost V 4 bases and J 2 bases, with 9 bases left between them. The CDR3 runs 13 residues. The CDR3 DNA reads TGCGCCAGCAGTGGGACATCCACCTACGAGCAGTACTTC. Translated, it gives CASSGTSTYEQYF.

The rearrangement joins TRBV2 to TRBJ2-7; 7 bases align to TRBD1. The V gene's germline CDR1 is SNHLY and CDR2 FYNNEI. J was trimmed by 6 bases and V by 6 bases; bases with no gene match: 11. The CDR3 spans 14 residues. The DNA of the CDR3 is TGTGCCAGCAGCCCCCGGGACAGAGGCCCCGAGCAGTACTTC. It translates to CASSPRDRGPEQYF. The full variable domain, completed using reference TRBV2 and TRBJ2-7, is EPEVTQTPSHQVTQMGQEVILRCVPISNHLYFYWYRQILGQKVEFLVSFYNNEISEKSEIFDDQFSVERPDGSNFTLKIRSTKLEDSAMYFCASSPRDRGPEQYFGPGTRLTVT.

The chain couples TRBV27 to TRBJ2-1, with 8 bases identical to TRBD1. Germline V gene sequence: CDR1 MNHEY, CDR2 SMNVEV (reference sequence). The length of the CDR3 is 17 residues. J gave up 7 bases and V 5 bases, and 16 bases lay outside the gene matches. In DNA form, the CDR3 reads TGTGCCAGCAGTAGCCGCACACAGGGGGTAAATTGGAATGAGCAGTTCTTC. Translation: CASSSRTQGVNWNEQFF.

This clone was counted between two and nine times. This chain links TRBV4-1 with TRBJ2-7; 7 bases agree with TRBD1. This CDR3 is 15 amino acids long. CDR1 and CDR2 from the germline V gene are MGHRA and YSYEKL. J lost 2 bases, V lost 3 bases, and 7 bases had no gene match. The CDR3, as DNA: TGCGCCAGCAGCCAGATGTGGGACAGAACCTACGAGCAGTACTTC. This encodes CASSQMWDRTYEQYF.

The gene calls are TRBV18 and TRBJ1-2; possible D gene TRBD1, 6 bases. The ends were cut back, 3 bases at V and 0 bases at J, with 11 bases in the middle. Per the germline V gene, CDR1 is KGHSH and CDR2 is LQKENI. This CDR3 is 15 amino acids long. In nucleotides, the CDR3 is TGTGCCAGCTCACCCCCCGGACAGCCTAACTATGGCTACACCTTC. This translates into CASSPPGQPNYGYTF. The full variable domain, completed using reference TRBV18 and TRBJ1-2, is NAGVMQNPRHLVRRRGQEARLRCSPMKGHSHVYWYRQLPEEGLKFMVYLQKENIIDESGMPKERFSAEFPKEGPSILRIQQVVRGDSAAYFCASSPPGQPNYGYTFGSGTRLTVV.

V usage is TRBV7-2 and J usage is TRBJ2-2, with TRBD2 matching over 10 bases. Per germline, CDR1 SGHTA and CDR2 FQGNSA. V shed 2 bases and J 3 bases; nucleotides not matched to a gene: 12. The CDR3 is made up of 19 amino acids. The CDR3 reads CASSLRTSGVPEDTGELFF. The CDR3 DNA reads TGTGCCAGCAGCTTACGAACTAGCGGGGTCCCGGAGGACACCGGGGAGCTGTTTTTT.

In its sample, this clone was seen once. The sample holds other DNA sequences that translate to the same CDR3. The chain joins TRBV18 to TRBJ2-5, with 11 nucleotides matching TRBD2. The CDR3 length is 15 residues. Germline V gives CDR1 KGHSH, CDR2 LQKENI. V dropped 0 bases and J dropped 4; count of bases not matched to a gene: 1. In nucleotides, the CDR3 is TGTGCCAGCTCACCACCGGGGACTAGCGGAGAGACCCAGTACTTC. It is translated as CASSPPGTSGETQYF.

The chain couples TRBV5-4 to TRBJ1-2; no definite D call. Germline CDR1 SGHNT, CDR2 YYREEE (reference sequence). V lost 1 base and J 11 bases, leaving 15 bases between the germline ends. The CDR3 runs 13 residues. As DNA, the CDR3 is TGTGCCAGCAGCTTGAATCAGCGTCCTGAGTACACCTTC. Translated, it gives CASSLNQRPEYTF.